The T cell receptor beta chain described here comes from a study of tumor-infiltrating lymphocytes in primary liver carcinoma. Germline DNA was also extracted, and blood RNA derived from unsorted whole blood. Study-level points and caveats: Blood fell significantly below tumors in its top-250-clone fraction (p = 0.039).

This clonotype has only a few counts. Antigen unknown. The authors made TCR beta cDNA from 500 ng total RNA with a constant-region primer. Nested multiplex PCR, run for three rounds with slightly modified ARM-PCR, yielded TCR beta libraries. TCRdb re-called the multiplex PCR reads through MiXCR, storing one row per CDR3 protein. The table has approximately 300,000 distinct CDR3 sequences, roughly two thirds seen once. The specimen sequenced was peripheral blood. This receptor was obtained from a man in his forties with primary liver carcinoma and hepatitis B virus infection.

The DNA for the CDR3 is TGTGCCAGCAGCTGGGACAGGTTGAACACTGAAGCTTTCTTT. Its protein is CASSWDRLNTEAFF. The V call is TRBV12-3 or TRBV12-4, the J call TRBJ1-1; TRBD1 agrees at 8 bases. V was pared by 6 bases and J by 0 bases, with 3 bases of the junction left unmatched. This CDR3 has 14 amino acids.